These 6 T cell receptor beta chains originate from one sample sequenced in a study of a mutant IDH1 vaccine in newly diagnosed glioma. Time point of the sample: baseline, week 1 (first vaccination visit). The treatment here: pre-vaccination baseline after standard-of-care therapy. TCRdb keeps only in-frame clones here, not all; method: immunoSEQ multiplex PCR. The table lists around 99,000 clones, around 80% of them singletons, with roughly 6.9% in the top ten. The sequencing here drew on PBMCs, taken from a glioma patient treated with radiotherapy, temozolomide or both. The receptors originated from a man aged 40-50 years with glioma.

The rearrangement joins TRBV6-7 to TRBJ2-6; D is perhaps TRBD1 (6 bases). TRBV6-7 is identified as an open reading frame with a role that is uncertain. Trimming took 8 bases from V and 0 from J, leaving 14 bases between them. The CDR3 runs to 16 residues. CDR3 amino acids: CASSIQGPSGANVLTF. CDR3 in DNA: TGTGCCAGCTCTATACAGGGACCCTCTGGGGCCAACGTCCTGACTTTC.

V usage is TRBV6-6 and J usage is TRBJ1-5, with D tentatively TRBD1 (5 bases). This CDR3 has 14 residues. V was clipped by 6 bases and J by 4 bases, with 13 bases between them. CDR1 and CDR2 (germline): MNHNY, SVGAGI (reference sequence). The CDR3 sequence: CASSQWGENQPQHF. CDR3 DNA sequence: TGTGCCAGCAGCCAATGGGGGGAGAATCAGCCCCAGCATTTT.

The rearrangement joins TRBV19 to TRBJ1-4, with D unresolved. This CDR3 region has 12 residues. Germline V lookup: CDR1 LNHDA, CDR2 SQIVND (reference sequence). Trimming took 4 bases from V and 4 from J, leaving 4 bases between them. CDR3 loop: CASSNLNEKLFF. The CDR3 bases are TGTGCCAGTAGTAATCTTAATGAAAAACTGTTTTTT.

The CDR3 DNA follows: TGTGCCAGCAGCTTCCTTTCTGGATCTGGGGGTCCCCCCTACGAGCAGTACTTC. Translation gives CASSFLSGSGGPPYEQYF. The chain links TRBV5-8 to TRBJ2-7; D is possibly TRBD1 or TRBD2 (5 bases each). Trimming stripped 2 bases from V and 2 bases from J, with 23 bases between. Per the germline V gene, CDR1 is SGHTS and CDR2 is YDEGEE. The CDR3 consists of 18 residues.

A few counts support this clone. This rearrangement joins TRBV30 to TRBJ1-1, with a possible D match to TRBD1 (6 bases). This CDR3 contains 12 residues. CDR1 is GTSNPN and CDR2 is SVGIG in the germline V gene (reference sequence). Trimming took 2 bases from V and 5 from J, leaving 9 bases between them. The CDR3 loop reads CAWSKGETEAFF. Written as DNA, the CDR3 is TGTGCCTGGAGTAAGGGGGAAACTGAAGCTTTCTTT.

The V gene is TRBV29-1, the J gene TRBJ1-4, with TRBD1 as a possible D gene (6 bases). This CDR3 comprises 16 residues. The ends were cut back, 4 bases at V and 0 bases at J, with 15 bases in the middle. Germline V gives CDR1 SQVTM, CDR2 ANQGSEA. Written as DNA, the CDR3 is TGCAGCGTTGCATGGGGGGCGTCTTCAACTAATGAAAAACTGTTTTTT. It is translated as CSVAWGASSTNEKLFF.